A single sample is the source of the 3 T cell receptor beta chains below, sequenced in a study of blood T cell repertoires in COVID-19. Sequencing was performed with immunoSEQ multiplex PCR; in TCRdb, only in-frame clones are kept and a portion is missing. This table has around 110,000 clones, 60% to 80% appearing once. Material for sequencing was peripheral blood. The receptors derive from a human donor with acute or convalescent COVID-19. The donor label of this sample is uncertain.

The chain is built from TRBV7-9 and TRBJ1-1; TRBD1 matches at 7 bases. This CDR3 is built from 14 residues. The ends lost 2 bases at V and 5 bases at J; junction bases unmatched: 5. In germline, CDR1 is SEHNR, CDR2 FQNEAQ (reference sequence). The CDR3, as DNA: TGTGCCAGCAGCTTATTAGGGGGCGCAACTGAAGCTTTCTTT. Translation gives CASSLLGGATEAFF.

The chain is built from TRBV28 and TRBJ2-2; D is possibly TRBD1 (6 bases). There are 14 residues in the CDR3. CDR1 and CDR2 (germline): MDHEN, SYDVKM. The V and J ends lost 5 bases and 1 base respectively, with 8 bases between them. The CDR3 loop reads CASSLGGNTGELFF. CDR3 coding DNA: TGTGCCAGCAGTCTAGGGGGGAACACCGGGGAGCTGTTTTTT.

The genes are TRBV19 and TRBJ2-1, with 8 bases matching TRBD2. In germline, CDR1 is LNHDA, CDR2 SQIVND (reference sequence). Germline trimming cut 3 bases from V and 9 bases from J; bases unmatched to any gene: 16. This CDR3 has 17 residues. Written as DNA, the CDR3 is TGTGCCAGTAGTATTGGTTCCGCGGGGGGTTGGCTTGGTGAGCAGTTCTTC. Its translation: CASSIGSAGGWLGEQFF.